This is a list of T cell receptor beta chains from one sample in a study of T-cell memory formation after mild COVID-19. A single record per CDR3 protein comes from TCRdb applying MiXCR to the 5' RACE reads. The sample contains around 180,000 distinct CDR3 sequences, around 18% of which appear only once. Sequenced material: PBMCs or a T cell subset sorted from them (not recorded which). Receptors were obtained from a man between 18 and 29 years old who had mild COVID-19 (a few samples of this study predate the infection). Cell type and time point are not known. Both conserved end residues are part of each CDR3. The D gene is left open where the match is weak. The listing skips clone size in some rows; elsewhere it reads once, few, many or a size class.

J: TRBJ2-5
size: .
D: TRBD1
V: TRBV7-8
DNA: TGTGCCAGCAGCTTACAACCTGGACAGGGGACGAGAGAGACCCAGTACTTC
CDR3: CASSLQPGQGTRETQYF

J: TRBJ2-2
size: many
D: .
V: TRBV29-1
DNA: TGCAGCGTTGTATGGGGGCAGACTCACACCGGGGAGCTGTTTTTT
CDR3: CSVVWGQTHTGELFF

J: TRBJ1-2
size: .
D: .
V: TRBV5-1
DNA: TGCGCCAGCAGCCAACAGGGAGATGGCTACACCTTC
CDR3: CASSQQGDGYTF

J: TRBJ2-2
size: .
D: .
V: TRBV29-1
DNA: TGCATCGGAAAAAACACCGGGGAGCTGTTTTTT
CDR3: CIGKNTGELFF

J: TRBJ1-5
size: few
D: .
V: TRBV12-3/TRBV12-4
DNA: TGTGCCAGCAGTAACAGGGTTCAGCCCCAGCATTTT
CDR3: CASSNRVQPQHF

J: TRBJ1-3
size: few
D: .
V: TRBV7-2
DNA: TGTGCCAGCAGCCCCCGGACAAGCTCTGGAAACACCATATATTTT
CDR3: CASSPRTSSGNTIYF

J: TRBJ1-4
size: few
D: .
V: TRBV10-1
DNA: TGCGCCAGCAGTGACGGGTCAACTAATGAAAAACTGTTTTTT
CDR3: CASSDGSTNEKLFF

J: TRBJ1-1
size: .
D: .
V: TRBV2
DNA: TGTGCCAGCAGTGTCGCAGTTCAGATGAACACTGAAGCTTTCTTT
CDR3: CASSVAVQMNTEAFF

J: TRBJ2-6
size: .
D: .
V: TRBV7-2
DNA: TGTGCCAGCACTCAAGACGCTGGGGCCAACGTCCTGACTTTC
CDR3: CASTQDAGANVLTF

J: TRBJ1-2
size: few
D: TRBD1
V: TRBV10-3
DNA: TGTGCCATCAGTGTAACAGGGGATGGCTACACCTTC
CDR3: CAISVTGDGYTF

J: TRBJ1-3
size: few
D: .
V: TRBV5-1
DNA: TGCGCCAGCAGCAGGGACCCCCCCACAGGTCCCCTCTCTGGAAACACCATATATTTT
CDR3: CASSRDPPTGPLSGNTIYF

J: TRBJ1-6
size: .
D: TRBD1
V: TRBV11-2
DNA: TGTGCCAGCAGCTTCCCCGGGGACAGGGTATATTCACCCCTCCACTTT
CDR3: CASSFPGDRVYSPLHF

J: TRBJ1-5
size: once
D: .
V: TRBV25-1
DNA: TGTGCCAGCAGTGAACAGGGAAGGGGAATGGGTCAGCCCCAGCATTTT
CDR3: CASSEQGRGMGQPQHF

J: TRBJ2-5
size: few
D: TRBD2
V: TRBV5-1
DNA: TGCGCCAGCAGCTTGGGACTAGCCGGCGTAGTGACCCAGTACTTC
CDR3: CASSLGLAGVVTQYF

J: TRBJ2-3
size: .
D: TRBD2
V: TRBV5-1
DNA: TGCGCCAGCAGCTTGGAACGCGGGGGGTTAGATACGCAGTATTTT
CDR3: CASSLERGGLDTQYF

J: TRBJ2-3
size: .
D: TRBD1
V: TRBV9
DNA: TGTGCCAGCAGCCCAGGGAGCAGGGGGCTGTCGGGCACAGATACGCAGTATTTT
CDR3: CASSPGSRGLSGTDTQYF

J: TRBJ2-7
size: .
D: .
V: TRBV20-1
DNA: TGCAGTGCTTGGACAAACTACGAGCAGTACTTC
CDR3: CSAWTNYEQYF

J: TRBJ1-2
size: few
D: .
V: TRBV6-1
DNA: TGTGCCAGCAAACATGAACACTACACCTTC
CDR3: CASKHEHYTF

J: TRBJ1-4
size: few
D: TRBD1
V: TRBV7-2
DNA: TGTGCCAGCAGTCGAACACCGGGACAGTCCTATGAAAAACTGTTTTTT
CDR3: CASSRTPGQSYEKLFF

J: TRBJ2-2
size: many
D: .
V: TRBV12-3/TRBV12-4
DNA: TGTGCCAGCAGTTTGTGGGGGACCGGGGAGCTGTTTTTT
CDR3: CASSLWGTGELFF

J: TRBJ2-1
size: few
D: TRBD2
V: TRBV9
DNA: TGTGCCAGCAGCGTAGGCGGCGGGGGGGTCTTCAATGAGCAGTTCTTC
CDR3: CASSVGGGGVFNEQFF

J: TRBJ2-1
size: few
D: TRBD2
V: TRBV5-1
DNA: TGCGCCAGCAGCTACTTTGGCGGGGGATCCTACAATGAGCAGTTCTTC
CDR3: CASSYFGGGSYNEQFF

J: TRBJ2-4
size: .
D: .
V: TRBV5-4
DNA: TGTGCCAGCAGCCCCGGCGGTGGCAAAAACATTCAGTACTTC
CDR3: CASSPGGGKNIQYF

J: TRBJ2-7
size: .
D: TRBD1
V: TRBV6-5
DNA: TGTGCCAGCAGCAGGACAGGGGTTGGCGACGAGCAGTACTTC
CDR3: CASSRTGVGDEQYF

J: TRBJ1-2
size: .
D: .
V: TRBV7-2
DNA: TGTGCCAGCAGCTTTTCGTGGGGCGGAGGCTATGGCTACACCTTC
CDR3: CASSFSWGGGYGYTF

J: TRBJ1-2
size: .
D: .
V: TRBV2
DNA: TGTGCCAGCAGTAGTTATCAGCCGGGGGAAAGCTATGGCTACACCTTC
CDR3: CASSSYQPGESYGYTF

J: TRBJ1-2
size: .
D: .
V: TRBV29-1
DNA: TGCAGACCGAATCTCCTGGGCAGGGCCTATGGCTACACCTTC
CDR3: CRPNLLGRAYGYTF

J: TRBJ2-1
size: few
D: .
V: TRBV7-7
DNA: TGTGCCAGCAGCTTCGGACTAAACAATGAGCAGTTCTTC
CDR3: CASSFGLNNEQFF

J: TRBJ2-3
size: few
D: .
V: TRBV5-1
DNA: TGCGCCAGCAGGGAGGGAGCCGTCACAGATACGCAGTATTTT
CDR3: CASREGAVTDTQYF

J: TRBJ2-1
size: .
D: .
V: TRBV6-5
DNA: TGTGCCAGCAGTTACTCGAGAGGTAGAGCCAATGAGCAGTTCTTC
CDR3: CASSYSRGRANEQFF

J: TRBJ2-7
size: few
D: TRBD2
V: TRBV12-3/TRBV12-4
DNA: TGTGCCAGCAGGGCCGGGACTAGCGGGGGCTACGAGCAGTACTTC
CDR3: CASRAGTSGGYEQYF